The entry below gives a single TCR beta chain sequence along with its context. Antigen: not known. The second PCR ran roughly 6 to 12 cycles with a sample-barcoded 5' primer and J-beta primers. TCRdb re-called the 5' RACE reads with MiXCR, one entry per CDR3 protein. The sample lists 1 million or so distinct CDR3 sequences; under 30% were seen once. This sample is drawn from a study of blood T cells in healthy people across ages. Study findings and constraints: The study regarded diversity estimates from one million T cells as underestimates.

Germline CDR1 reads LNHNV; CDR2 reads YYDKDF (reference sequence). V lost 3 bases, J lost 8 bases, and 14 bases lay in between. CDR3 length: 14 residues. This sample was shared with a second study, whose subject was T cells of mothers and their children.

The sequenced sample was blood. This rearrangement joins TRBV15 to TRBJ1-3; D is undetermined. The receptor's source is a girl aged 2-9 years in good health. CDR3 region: CATSSTRPRDTIYF. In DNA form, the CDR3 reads TGTGCCACCAGCAGTACTCGCCCCCGAGACACCATATATTTT.